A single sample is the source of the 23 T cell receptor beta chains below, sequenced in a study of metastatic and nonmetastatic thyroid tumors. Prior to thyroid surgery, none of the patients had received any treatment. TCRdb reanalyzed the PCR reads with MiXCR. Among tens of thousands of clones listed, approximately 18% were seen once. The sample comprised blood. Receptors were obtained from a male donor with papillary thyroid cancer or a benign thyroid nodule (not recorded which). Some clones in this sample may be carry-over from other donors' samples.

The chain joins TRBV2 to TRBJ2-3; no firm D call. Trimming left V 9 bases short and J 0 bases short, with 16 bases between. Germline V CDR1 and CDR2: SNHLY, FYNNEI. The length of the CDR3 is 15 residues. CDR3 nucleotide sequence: TGTGCCAGTAAGGAGTCGGGTGTGAGCACAGATACGCAGTATTTT. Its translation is CASKESGVSTDTQYF.

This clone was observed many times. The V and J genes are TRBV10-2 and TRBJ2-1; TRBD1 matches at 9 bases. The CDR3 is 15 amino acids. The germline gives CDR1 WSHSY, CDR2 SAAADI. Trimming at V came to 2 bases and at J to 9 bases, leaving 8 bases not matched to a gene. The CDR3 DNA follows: TGCGCCAGCAGTGAGCCGGGACAGGGATTCGCTGAGCAGTTCTTC. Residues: CASSEPGQGFAEQFF.

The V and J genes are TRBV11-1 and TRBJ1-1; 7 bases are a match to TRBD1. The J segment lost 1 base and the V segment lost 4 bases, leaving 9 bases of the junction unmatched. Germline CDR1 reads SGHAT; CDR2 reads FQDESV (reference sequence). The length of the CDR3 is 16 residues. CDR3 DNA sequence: TGTGCCAGCAGCTCCCGAGTCAGGGGGGGGAACACTGAAGCTTTCTTT. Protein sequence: CASSSRVRGGNTEAFF.

The CDR3 loop reads CEGRDRNTEAFF. The CDR3, as DNA: TGTGAAGGCAGGGACAGAAACACTGAAGCTTTCTTT. The V gene is TRBV2, the J gene TRBJ1-1, with TRBD1 identical over 7 bases. Germline assignment: CDR1 SNHLY and CDR2 FYNNEI. The CDR3 has 12 amino acids.

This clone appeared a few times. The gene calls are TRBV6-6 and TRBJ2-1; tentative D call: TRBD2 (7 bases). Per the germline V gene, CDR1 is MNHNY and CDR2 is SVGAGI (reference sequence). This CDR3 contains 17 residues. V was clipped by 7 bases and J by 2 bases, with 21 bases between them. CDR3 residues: CASTPGGGAGPYNEQFF. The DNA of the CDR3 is TGTGCCAGCACCCCAGGCGGGGGCGCGGGCCCCTACAATGAGCAGTTCTTC.

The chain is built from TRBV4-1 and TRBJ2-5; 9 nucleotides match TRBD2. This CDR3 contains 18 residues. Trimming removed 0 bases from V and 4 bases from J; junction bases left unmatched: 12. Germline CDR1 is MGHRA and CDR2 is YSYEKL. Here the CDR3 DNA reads TGCGCCAGCAGCCAAGAGGCGACGGGGCGGGGGGGCCGAGAGACCCAGTACTTC. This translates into CASSQEATGRGGRETQYF.

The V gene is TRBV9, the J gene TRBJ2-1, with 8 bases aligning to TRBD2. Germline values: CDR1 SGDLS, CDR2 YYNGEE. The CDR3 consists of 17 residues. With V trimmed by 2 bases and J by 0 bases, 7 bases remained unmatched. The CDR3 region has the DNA TGTGCCAGCAGCGTTTCGGTAGCGGGGAGCTCCTACAATGAGCAGTTCTTC. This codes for CASSVSVAGSSYNEQFF.

CDR3 bases: TGTGCCAGCAGCCAAGACTTGGCTAGCAGCAATGAGCAGTTCTTC. This codes for CASSQDLASSNEQFF. The rearrangement uses TRBV3-1 and TRBJ2-1, with D perhaps TRBD2 (5 bases). CDR3 length equals 15 residues. The germline CDR1 and CDR2 sequences are LGHDT and YNNKEL (reference sequence). V lost 0 bases to trimming and J lost 6 bases, with 12 bases between them.

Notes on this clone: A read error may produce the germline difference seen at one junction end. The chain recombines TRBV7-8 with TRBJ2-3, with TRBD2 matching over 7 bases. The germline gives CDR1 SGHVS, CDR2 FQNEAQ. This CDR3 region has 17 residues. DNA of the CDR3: TGTGCCAACAGCTTTCCCCCCGGGCTAGCGGAAAAGTATACGCAGTATTTT. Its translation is CANSFPPGLAEKYTQYF.

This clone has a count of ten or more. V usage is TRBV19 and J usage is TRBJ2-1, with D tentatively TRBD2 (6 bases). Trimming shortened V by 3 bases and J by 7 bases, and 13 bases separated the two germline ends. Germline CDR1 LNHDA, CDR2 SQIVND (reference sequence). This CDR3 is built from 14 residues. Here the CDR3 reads CASSMGAGLNEQFF. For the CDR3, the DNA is TGTGCCAGTAGTATGGGTGCGGGGTTGAATGAGCAGTTCTTC.

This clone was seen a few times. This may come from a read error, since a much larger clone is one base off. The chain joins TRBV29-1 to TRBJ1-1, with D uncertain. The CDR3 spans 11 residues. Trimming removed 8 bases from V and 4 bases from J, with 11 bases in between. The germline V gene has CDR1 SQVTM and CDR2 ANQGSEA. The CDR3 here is CSTRRLTEAFF. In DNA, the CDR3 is TGCAGCACCAGACGTCTCACTGAAGCTTTCTTT.

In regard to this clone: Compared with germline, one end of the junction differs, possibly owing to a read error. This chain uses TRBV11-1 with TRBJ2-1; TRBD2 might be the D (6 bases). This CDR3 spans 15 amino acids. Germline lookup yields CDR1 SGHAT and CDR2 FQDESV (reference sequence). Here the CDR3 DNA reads TGTGCCAGCAGCTTACCCGGGAGCTCATACAATGGGCAGTTCTTC. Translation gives CASSLPGSSYNGQFF.

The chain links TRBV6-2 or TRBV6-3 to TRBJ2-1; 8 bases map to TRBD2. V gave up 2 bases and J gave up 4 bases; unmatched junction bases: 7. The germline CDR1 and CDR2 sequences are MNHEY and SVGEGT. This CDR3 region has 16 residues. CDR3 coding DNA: TGTGCCAGCAGTTACCACGCGGGGGGTCTGTACAATGAGCAGTTCTTC. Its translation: CASSYHAGGLYNEQFF.

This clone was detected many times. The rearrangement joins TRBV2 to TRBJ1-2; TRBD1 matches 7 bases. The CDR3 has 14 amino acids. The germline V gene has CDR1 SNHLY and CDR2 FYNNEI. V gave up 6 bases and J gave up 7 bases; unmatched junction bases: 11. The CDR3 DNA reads TGTGCCAGCAGCCGTGAAATTAGGACAGGTGGCTACACCTTC. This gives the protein CASSREIRTGGYTF.

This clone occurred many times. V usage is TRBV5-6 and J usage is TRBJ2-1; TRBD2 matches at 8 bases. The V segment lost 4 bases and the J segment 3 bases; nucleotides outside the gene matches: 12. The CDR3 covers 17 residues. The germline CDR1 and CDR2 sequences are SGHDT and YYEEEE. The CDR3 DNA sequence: TGTGCCAGCAGCAGGGCGACAATAGCGGGGCACTACAATGAGCAGTTCTTC. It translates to CASSRATIAGHYNEQFF.

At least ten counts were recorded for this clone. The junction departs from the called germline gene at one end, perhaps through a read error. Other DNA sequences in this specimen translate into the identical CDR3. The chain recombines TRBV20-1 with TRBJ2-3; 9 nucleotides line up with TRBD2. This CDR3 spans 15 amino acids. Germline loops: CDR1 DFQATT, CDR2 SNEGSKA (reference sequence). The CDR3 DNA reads TGCAGTGCTAGCGTAGCGGGAGAAAGCACGGATACGCAGTATTTT. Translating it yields CSASVAGESTDTQYF.

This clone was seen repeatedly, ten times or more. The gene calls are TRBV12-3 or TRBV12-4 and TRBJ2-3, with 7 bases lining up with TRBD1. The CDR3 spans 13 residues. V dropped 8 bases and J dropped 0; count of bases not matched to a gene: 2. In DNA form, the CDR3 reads TGTGCCAGCGGGGACAGAAGCACAGATACGCAGTATTTT. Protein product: CASGDRSTDTQYF.

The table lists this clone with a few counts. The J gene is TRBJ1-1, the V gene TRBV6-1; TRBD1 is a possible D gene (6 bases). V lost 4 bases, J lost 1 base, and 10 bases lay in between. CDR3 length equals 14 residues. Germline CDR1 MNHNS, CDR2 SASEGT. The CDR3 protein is CASSGTGKNTEAFF. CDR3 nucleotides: TGTGCCAGCAGTGGTACAGGGAAGAACACTGAAGCTTTCTTT.

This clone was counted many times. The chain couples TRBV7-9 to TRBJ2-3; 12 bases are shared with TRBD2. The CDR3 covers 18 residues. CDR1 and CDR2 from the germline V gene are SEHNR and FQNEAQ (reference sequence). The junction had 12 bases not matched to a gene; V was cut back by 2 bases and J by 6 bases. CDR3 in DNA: TGTGCCAGCAGCTTATCGGTGGCTAGCGGGGGGGCCTCCGATACGCAGTATTTT. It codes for CASSLSVASGGASDTQYF. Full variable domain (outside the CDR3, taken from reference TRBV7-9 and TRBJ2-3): DTGVSQNPRHKITKRGQNVTFRCDPISEHNRLYWYRQTLGQGPEFLTYFQNEAQLEKSRLLSDRFSAERPKGSFSTLEIQRTEQGDSAMYLCASSLSVASGGASDTQYFGPGTRLTVL.

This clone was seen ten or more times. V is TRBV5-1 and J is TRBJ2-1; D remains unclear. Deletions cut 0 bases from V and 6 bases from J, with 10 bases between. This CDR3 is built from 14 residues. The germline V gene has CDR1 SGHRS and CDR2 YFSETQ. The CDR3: CASSLGPRVNEQFF. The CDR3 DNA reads TGCGCCAGCAGCTTGGGCCCAAGGGTCAATGAGCAGTTCTTC.

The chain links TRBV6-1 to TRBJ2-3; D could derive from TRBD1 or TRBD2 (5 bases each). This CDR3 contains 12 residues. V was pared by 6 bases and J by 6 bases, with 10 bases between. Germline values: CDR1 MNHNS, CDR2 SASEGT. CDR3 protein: CASSRDLDTQYF. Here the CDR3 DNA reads TGTGCCAGCAGCCGGGACCTTGATACGCAGTATTTT.

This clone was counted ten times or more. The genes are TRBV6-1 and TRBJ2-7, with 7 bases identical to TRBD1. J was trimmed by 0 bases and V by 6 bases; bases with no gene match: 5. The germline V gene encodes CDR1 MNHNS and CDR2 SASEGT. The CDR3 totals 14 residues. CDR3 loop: CASSRQGNSYEQYF. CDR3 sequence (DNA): TGTGCCAGCAGCCGACAGGGAAACTCCTACGAGCAGTACTTC.

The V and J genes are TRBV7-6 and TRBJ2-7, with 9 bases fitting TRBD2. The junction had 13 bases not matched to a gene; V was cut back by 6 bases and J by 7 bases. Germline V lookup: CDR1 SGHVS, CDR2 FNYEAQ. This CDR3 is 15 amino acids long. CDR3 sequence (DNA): TGTGCCAGCAGACCCGTAGCGGGGGCTACAGGAGAGCAGTACTTC. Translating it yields CASRPVAGATGEQYF.